This is a list of T cell receptor beta chains from one sample in a study of T-cell memory formation after mild COVID-19. From the 5' RACE reads, TCRdb called clonotypes with MiXCR, one entry per CDR3 protein. The sample carries about 180,000 distinct CDR3 sequences, more than 15% recorded once. The material sequenced was PBMCs or a T cell subset sorted from them (not recorded which). These receptors were collected from an adult woman who had mild COVID-19 (a few samples of this study predate the infection). Cell type and time point are not known. Each CDR3 is given with its conserved first and last residue. Fields, in order: J gene, clone size, CDR3 length, V gene, D gene, CDR3 protein, CDR3 DNA. The D gene is left open where the match is weak. The size entry is marked missing in some rows and otherwise reads once, few, many or a size class.

>TRBJ1-5|NA|15|TRBV20-1|TRBD1
CSARARDRDWQPQHF
TGCAGTGCTAGAGCCAGGGACAGGGATTGGCAGCCCCAGCATTTT
>TRBJ2-1|few|16|TRBV7-3|NA
CASSFGRLTPYNEQFF
TGTGCCAGCAGCTTCGGACGTCTAACCCCTTACAATGAGCAGTTCTTC
>TRBJ2-6|few|17|TRBV5-6|NA
CASSPPGPTSGANVLTF
TGTGCCAGCAGCCCCCCGGGACCGACCTCTGGGGCCAACGTCCTGACTTTC
>TRBJ2-3|NA|15|TRBV12-3/TRBV12-4|TRBD2
CASSLRTSGIDTQYF
TGTGCCAGCAGTCTTAGGACTAGCGGGATTGATACGCAGTATTTT
>TRBJ1-1|NA|15|TRBV27|TRBD1
CASIDRGGRRTEAFF
TGTGCCAGCATCGATAGAGGGGGCCGGAGGACTGAAGCTTTCTTT
>TRBJ2-7|few|13|TRBV5-5|TRBD1
CASSEDRAYEQYF
TGTGCCAGCAGCGAGGACAGGGCCTACGAGCAGTACTTC
>TRBJ2-2|few|14|TRBV5-4|NA
CASSLERRGQELFF
TGTGCCAGCAGCTTGGAAAGAAGAGGACAGGAGCTGTTTTTT
>TRBJ1-2|few|16|TRBV2|NA
CASSPVRRVVNYGYTF
TGTGCCAGCAGTCCAGTTCGGAGGGTTGTTAACTATGGCTACACCTTC
>TRBJ2-1|NA|13|TRBV11-3|NA
CASSPPWGYEQFF
TGTGCCAGCAGCCCCCCATGGGGCTATGAGCAGTTCTTC
>TRBJ2-1|NA|14|TRBV9|TRBD2
CASSVVASGDEQFF
TGTGCCAGCAGCGTAGTGGCTAGCGGCGATGAGCAGTTCTTC
>TRBJ2-7|NA|13|TRBV6-2/TRBV6-3|NA
CASSYRGSYEQYF
TGTGCCAGCAGTTACCGTGGATCTTACGAGCAGTACTTC
>TRBJ2-5|many|15|TRBV7-3|NA
CASSLSPTTRETQYF
TGTGCCAGCAGCCTCTCGCCGACTACCAGGGAGACCCAGTACTTC
>TRBJ2-3|few|16|TRBV5-1|TRBD2
CASSPTTSALDGTQYF
TGCGCCAGCAGCCCGACCACTAGCGCACTCGACGGTACGCAGTATTTT
>TRBJ2-7|few|12|TRBV30|NA
CAWSGGVGEQYF
TGTGCCTGGAGTGGAGGGGTAGGCGAGCAGTACTTC
>TRBJ2-1|many|16|TRBV7-9|TRBD2
CASSLKSSRGGSEQFF
TGTGCCAGCAGCTTAAAATCTTCGCGGGGGGGCAGTGAGCAGTTCTTC
>TRBJ2-2|few|14|TRBV5-1|NA
CASSLAPTPRELFF
TGCGCCAGCAGCTTGGCCCCGACTCCCAGGGAGCTGTTTTTT
>TRBJ2-3|NA|20|TRBV6-4|TRBD1
CASTSLPGQGAVLDGDTQYF
TGTGCCAGCACCTCTCTTCCGGGACAGGGGGCAGTTCTCGATGGAGATACGCAGTATTTT
>TRBJ1-2|NA|15|TRBV6-6|TRBD1
CASSYSGTGVYGYTF
TGTGCCAGCAGTTACTCAGGGACAGGGGTCTATGGCTACACCTTC
>TRBJ2-1|NA|14|TRBV19|TRBD2
CASRPGLGRNEQFF
TGTGCCAGTAGACCGGGACTAGGTCGCAATGAGCAGTTCTTC
>TRBJ2-1|NA|11|TRBV24-1|NA
CATSRDNEQFF
TGTGCCACCAGCCGGGACAATGAGCAGTTCTTC
>TRBJ1-5|many|13|TRBV5-5|NA
CASATATYQPQHF
TGTGCCAGCGCAACCGCAACGTATCAGCCCCAGCATTTT
>TRBJ1-1|few|15|TRBV3-1|NA
CASSSASAANTEAFF
TGTGCCAGCAGCAGCGCTTCGGCTGCGAACACTGAAGCTTTCTTT
>TRBJ2-3|few|15|TRBV24-1|NA
CATSEPTSSTDTQYF
TGTGCCACCAGTGAACCGACTAGTAGCACAGATACGCAGTATTTT
>TRBJ2-5|few|15|TRBV12-3/TRBV12-4|TRBD2
CASSPGGGTSGTQYF
TGTGCCAGCAGCCCCGGGGGCGGGACTAGCGGGACCCAGTACTTC
>TRBJ2-1|NA|18|TRBV12-3/TRBV12-4|TRBD1
CASSPGTTTGGYRNEQFF
TGTGCCAGCAGCCCCGGAACCACGACAGGGGGTTACAGAAATGAGCAGTTCTTC
>TRBJ2-5|NA|13|TRBV7-9|NA
CASSLLLGVTQYF
TGTGCCAGCAGCTTACTCCTCGGGGTAACCCAGTACTTC
>TRBJ1-5|NA|17|TRBV7-8|TRBD1
CASSLATGGSGNQPQHF
TGTGCCAGCAGCTTAGCCACAGGGGGCTCAGGCAATCAGCCCCAGCATTTT
>TRBJ2-2|NA|12|TRBV5-1|NA
CASSFHPGELFF
TGCGCCAGCAGCTTCCATCCCGGGGAGCTGTTTTTT
>TRBJ1-5|few|12|TRBV30|NA
CAWSGEGQPQHF
TGTGCCTGGAGTGGGGAGGGCCAGCCCCAGCATTTT
>TRBJ2-1|many|11|TRBV12-3/TRBV12-4|NA
CASSLGDSSFF
TGTGCCAGCAGTTTGGGGGACTCTTCTTTCTTC
>TRBJ2-4|NA|17|TRBV4-1|TRBD1
CASSQGGQAGAKNIQYF
TGCGCCAGCAGCCAAGGAGGACAGGCTGGCGCCAAAAACATTCAGTACTTC
>TRBJ1-2|NA|14|TRBV12-3/TRBV12-4|NA
CASSLGRILSGYNF
TGTGCCAGCAGTTTGGGGCGAATTCTTAGCGGCTACAACTTC
>TRBJ2-5|NA|15|TRBV25-1|TRBD2
CASSDSVGGVETQYF
TGTGCCAGCAGTGACTCGGTGGGGGGGGTAGAGACCCAGTACTTC
>TRBJ2-4|medium-sized|21|TRBV6-2/TRBV6-3|TRBD2
CASSYSPALAGEVRGKNIQYF
TGTGCCAGCAGTTACTCCCCCGCACTAGCGGGAGAGGTTCGAGGCAAAAACATTCAGTACTTC
>TRBJ2-4|NA|17|TRBV6-2/TRBV6-3|NA
CASSGGLHVLAKNIQYF
TGTGCCAGCAGTGGAGGGCTACATGTCCTAGCCAAAAACATTCAGTACTTC
>TRBJ2-1|many|15|TRBV5-1|NA
CASSLSQGNVNEQFF
TGCGCCAGCAGCTTGTCACAGGGAAACGTCAATGAGCAGTTCTTC
>TRBJ1-5|NA|17|TRBV19|TRBD1
CATSSDRGMISNQPQHF
TGTGCCACCTCCTCGGACAGGGGTATGATTAGCAATCAGCCCCAGCATTTT
>TRBJ1-1|NA|15|TRBV7-6|NA
CASSLIGARNTEAFF
TGTGCCAGCAGCTTAATTGGGGCCAGGAACACTGAAGCTTTCTTT
>TRBJ2-3|few|14|TRBV30|NA
CAYQSSSGTDTQYF
TGTGCGTACCAGTCTAGCTCTGGCACAGATACGCAGTATTTT
>TRBJ2-1|many|13|TRBV5-5|TRBD2
CASRRTSGVEQFF
TGTGCCAGCAGAAGGACTAGCGGGGTTGAGCAGTTCTTC
>TRBJ1-1|few|13|TRBV7-9|NA
CASSLEGRVRAFF
TGTGCCAGCAGCTTAGAGGGCAGGGTCCGGGCTTTCTTT
>TRBJ1-1|NA|16|TRBV6-2/TRBV6-3|NA
CASSSTGRGMNTEAFF
TGTGCCAGCAGTTCTACAGGGAGGGGGATGAACACTGAAGCTTTCTTT